This T cell receptor beta chain was retrieved from a study of technical replicates of blood from several donors (TCRdb year 2017). Receptor amplification or capture employed the immunoSEQ multiplex PCR assay. Held by TCRdb, this immuneACCESS table contains in-frame sequences only and omits some clones. Under half of the omission traces to an unresolved V gene where checked; the cause of the rest is unknown. The sample profile shows 15,000 to 20,000 clones; around 86% of them were found once. The leading ten clones occupy roughly an eighth of the sample. Worth noting for this clone: The clone's antigen remains unknown. The sample holds no much larger clone one base away, and base qualities are not on file.

The germline V gene gives CDR1 as MNHNS and CDR2 as SASEGT. V sheds 6 bases and J sheds 4 bases, leaving 13 bases between their ends. From its cysteine to its phenylalanine, the CDR3 spans 14 amino acids. Kept here is only the CDR3 DNA, which spans 42 bases and is read in frame from base 1. The sample consisted of PBMCs. The TCR sequence derives from a human donor in good health. The sequence links TRBV6-1 to TRBJ1-5; a tentative D call is TRBD1 (5 bases match). This receptor has the CDR3 CASSATGGNQPQHF. The DNA is TGTGCCAGCAGCGCTACGGGGGGTAATCAGCCCCAGCATTTT.